What follows are 8 T cell receptor beta chains derived from one specimen sequenced in a study of PD-1 blockade in classical Hodgkin lymphoma. Using immunoSEQ multiplex PCR, the repertoire was profiled, and TCRdb retains in-frame clones only, with some absent. The sample carries under 80,000 clones, roughly two thirds recorded once. Every single patient, without exception, relapsed after autologous stem cell transplantation, and brentuximab vedotin exposure varied. The material sequenced was peripheral blood mononuclear cells (PBMCs), taken before the second cycle of nivolumab. All receptors come from a human donor with classical Hodgkin lymphoma.

The chain uses TRBV7-9 and TRBJ2-5, with a tentative D call TRBD1 (5 bases). The CDR3 is made up of 16 amino acids. Germline CDR1 reads SEHNR; CDR2 reads FQNEAQ (reference sequence). Deletions cut 2 bases from V and 0 bases from J, with 13 bases between. Here the CDR3 reads CASSLFVGLYQETQYF. The DNA of the CDR3 is TGTGCCAGCAGCTTATTTGTGGGGCTGTACCAAGAGACCCAGTACTTC. The full variable domain, completed using reference TRBV7-9 and TRBJ2-5, is DTGVSQNPRHKITKRGQNVTFRCDPISEHNRLYWYRQTLGQGPEFLTYFQNEAQLEKSRLLSDRFSAERPKGSFSTLEIQRTEQGDSAMYLCASSLFVGLYQETQYFGPGTRLLVL.

The rearrangement uses TRBV19 and TRBJ2-1; D gene ambiguous. V was shortened by 3 bases and J by 5 bases, with 8 bases between the two germline ends. Germline values: CDR1 LNHDA, CDR2 SQIVND (reference sequence). There are 13 residues in the CDR3. The chain's CDR3 is CASSIGQNNEQFF. For the CDR3, the DNA is TGTGCCAGTAGTATTGGTCAGAACAATGAGCAGTTCTTC.

This chain connects TRBV7-2 to TRBJ1-5; unclear D gene. The CDR3 loop spans 13 amino acids. V lost 3 bases to trimming and J lost 0 bases, with 3 bases between them. Germline lookup yields CDR1 SGHTA and CDR2 FQGNSA. The CDR3 loop reads CASSFSSNQPQHF. The CDR3 DNA is TGTGCCAGCAGCTTTAGTAGCAATCAGCCCCAGCATTTT.

V is TRBV6-6 and J is TRBJ2-1, with a possible D match to TRBD1 (5 bases). The CDR3 has 15 amino acids. The germline V gene encodes CDR1 MNHNY and CDR2 SVGAGI (reference sequence). The V gene lost 6 bases and the J gene lost 3 bases, with 15 bases spanning the gap. The CDR3 loop is CASRPFFDSYNEQFF. CDR3 DNA: TGTGCCAGCAGGCCTTTTTTTGACAGCTACAATGAGCAGTTCTTC.

This clone has only one observation. CDR3 loop: CASSEVLAGGNEQYF. CDR3 nucleotide sequence: TGCGCCAGCAGCGAGGTACTAGCGGGGGGGAACGAGCAGTACTTC. The chain is built from TRBV5-1 and TRBJ2-7; 13 bases fit TRBD2. This CDR3 has 15 amino acids. CDR1 is SGHRS, CDR2 YFSETQ, per germline. With 4 bases clipped from V and 5 bases from J, the junction kept 6 bases outside the gene matches.

J is TRBJ2-2 and V is TRBV6-1, with no clear D. CDR3 length equals 14 residues. Trimming took 3 bases from V and 3 from J, leaving 8 bases between them. Germline values: CDR1 MNHNS, CDR2 SASEGT. The CDR3 bases are TGTGCCAGCAGTGATCGATATGACACCGGGGAGCTGTTTTTT. This gives the protein CASSDRYDTGELFF.

The chain has TRBV7-6 and TRBJ1-1; possibly TRBD1 for D (5 bases). This CDR3 has 15 amino acids. Germline V gene lookup returns CDR1 SGHVS and CDR2 FNYEAQ. Between the trimmed V and J ends, which lost 5 bases and 6 bases, there was a span of 19 bases. The chain's CDR3 is CASSPNQGGGSEAFF. CDR3 bases: TGTGCCAGCAGCCCGAATCAGGGTGGCGGGTCTGAAGCTTTCTTT.

CDR3 bases: TGTGCCAGCTCACCACCCAAAAGGGGGCCCCACGACAATGAGCAGTTCTTC. Translation: CASSPPKRGPHDNEQFF. The rearrangement joins TRBV18 to TRBJ2-1; 7 positions agree with TRBD1. This CDR3 region has 17 residues. V trimming: 0 bases; J trimming: 5 bases; junction bases outside the gene matches: 10. Germline V lookup: CDR1 KGHSH, CDR2 LQKENI.